Reported below is one TCR beta chain. The data were obtained in a study of cytomegalovirus exposure and HLA in healthy donors. V lost 4 bases and J 6 bases, leaving 20 bases between the germline ends. CDR3 length: 16 residues. The germline CDR1 and CDR2 sequences are SGHRS and YFSETQ. The PCR employed 60 Vbeta primers together with 13 Jbeta primers. TCRdb keeps only in-frame clones here, not all; method: immunoSEQ multiplex PCR. The data hold about 200,000 clones, with 65% to 90% observed a single time. The rearrangement uses TRBV5-1 and TRBJ1-5; D perhaps matches TRBD1 (5 bases). Material for sequencing was PBMCs. The receptor comes from a girl aged 10-17 years in good health and CMV-seronegative. The DNA of the CDR3 is TGCGCCAGCAGCCCGGAGGGGTTGATGATGGGTCAGCCCCAGCATTTT. Translation gives CASSPEGLMMGQPQHF.